Presented here are 27 T cell receptor beta chains from one specimen sequenced in a study of cytomegalovirus exposure and HLA in healthy donors. The PCR contained 60 Vbeta and 13 Jbeta primers. The table came from immunoSEQ multiplex PCR; TCRdb's copy has only in-frame clones and leaves some out. The table has 50,000 to 70,000 clones, 78% seen once. The sample comprised PBMCs. These receptor sequences come from a girl aged 5 to 17 in good health and CMV-seropositive.

This clone was recorded at least ten times. The rearrangement joins TRBV21-1 to TRBJ1-2; TRBD1 is taken as the D call from the table, unchecked against the DNA. TRBV21-1 is described as a pseudogene. The CDR3 runs to 14 residues. The DNA for the CDR3 is TGTGCCAGCAGGAACAGGGGGGCTAACTATGGCTACACCTTC. Translating it yields CASRNRGANYGYTF.

CDR3 DNA: TGTGCCAGCAGCTTAGTCGCAATAATTGGGCCAGGCAGGCCCCAGCATTTT. Its translation is CASSLVAIIGPGRPQHF. The chain uses TRBV7-8 and TRBJ1-5; the D is unclear. Trimming cost V 1 base and J 9 bases, with 22 bases left between them. CDR1 and CDR2 from the germline V gene are SGHVS and FQNEAQ. The CDR3 length is 17 residues.

The J gene is TRBJ1-1, the V gene TRBV27; a possible D gene is TRBD1 (5 bases). This CDR3 region has 13 residues. Deletions cut 5 bases from V and 1 base from J, with 8 bases between. From germline, CDR1 is MNHEY and CDR2 SMNVEV (reference sequence). CDR3 protein: CASSPTGNTEAFF. The CDR3 DNA reads as TGTGCCAGCAGTCCCACAGGGAACACTGAAGCTTTCTTT.

CDR3 nucleotide sequence: TGTGCCAGCAGGCACCGGGGGTATGGGGAGCTGTTTTTT. Translated, it gives CASRHRGYGELFF. The chain carries TRBV6-5 and TRBJ2-2, with a tentative D call TRBD2 (6 bases). Germline CDR1 and CDR2: MNHEY and SVGAGI. Trimming took 6 bases from V and 8 from J, leaving 13 bases between them. The CDR3 is made up of 13 amino acids.

The V gene is TRBV2, the J gene TRBJ1-2; 10 nucleotides align to TRBD1. Germline V gene lookup returns CDR1 SNHLY and CDR2 FYNNEI. The V and J ends lost 6 bases and 8 bases, in that order; junction bases with no gene match: 12. The CDR3 contains 15 residues. This CDR3 is CASRDTGTGDGGYTF. The CDR3 DNA is TGTGCCAGCAGAGATACCGGGACAGGGGATGGGGGCTACACCTTC.

This clone was recorded once. This rearrangement joins TRBV2 to TRBJ1-5; D may be TRBD1 (5 bases). The CDR3 loop spans 15 amino acids. In germline, CDR1 is SNHLY, CDR2 FYNNEI. Trimming removed 9 bases at V and 0 bases at J, with 15 bases between. CDR3 protein: CASAGLLTSNQPQHF. CDR3 bases: TGTGCCAGTGCGGGGCTACTGACTAGCAATCAGCCCCAGCATTTT.

The CDR3 reads CASSRQGWTEAFF. Here the CDR3 DNA reads TGTGCCAGCAGCCGACAGGGGTGGACTGAAGCTTTCTTT. The chain couples TRBV5-8 to TRBJ1-1; TRBD1 agrees at 8 bases. Losses at the gene ends were 4 bases for V and 5 bases for J; bases not matched to a gene: 4. CDR3 length: 13 amino acids. Germline lookup yields CDR1 SGHTS and CDR2 YDEGEE.

The V call is TRBV9, the J call TRBJ2-7; D possibly corresponds to TRBD2 (6 bases). The ends were cut back, 3 bases at V and 2 bases at J, with 9 bases in the middle. The CDR3 is 13 amino acids. Germline-derived CDR1 and CDR2 are SGDLS and YYNGEE. The CDR3 region is CASSEGLAYEQYF. The CDR3 DNA reads as TGTGCCAGCAGCGAGGGACTTGCCTACGAGCAGTACTTC.

Only a few counts were recorded for this clone. J is TRBJ2-5 and V is TRBV7-9, with TRBD2 matching 7 bases. Trimming took 5 bases from V and 4 from J; bases not matched to a gene: 19. CDR3 length: 18 residues. Germline V gene data show CDR1 as SEHNR and CDR2 as FQNEAQ (reference sequence). In nucleotides, the CDR3 is TGTGCCAGCAGCCCAGTGGGATTTGGGGACTGGGAGGGAGAGACCCAGTACTTC. This translates into CASSPVGFGDWEGETQYF. Full variable domain (outside the CDR3, taken from reference TRBV7-9 and TRBJ2-5): DTGVSQNPRHKITKRGQNVTFRCDPISEHNRLYWYRQTLGQGPEFLTYFQNEAQLEKSRLLSDRFSAERPKGSFSTLEIQRTEQGDSAMYLCASSPVGFGDWEGETQYFGPGTRLLVL.

The rearrangement links TRBV11-2 to TRBJ2-1, with D perhaps TRBD1 (6 bases). V shed 1 base and J shed 5 bases, with 21 bases lying between them. The CDR3 runs 18 residues. The germline V gene encodes CDR1 SGHAT and CDR2 FQNNGV. The chain's CDR3 is CASSLGRQVGASHNEQFF. CDR3 coding DNA: TGTGCCAGCAGCTTAGGGAGACAGGTTGGAGCTTCCCACAATGAGCAGTTCTTC.

This clone was seen a few times. This chain joins TRBV4-1 and TRBJ1-5; D unresolved. CDR3 size: 15 residues. Per germline, CDR1 MGHRA and CDR2 YSYEKL. With 1 base removed from V and 2 bases from J, the gap between germline ends came to 9 bases. The CDR3 DNA sequence: TGCGCCAGCAGCCAAGTCTACACAGGCAATCAGCCCCAGCATTTT. Its protein product is CASSQVYTGNQPQHF.

The genes are TRBV11-2 and TRBJ2-2; 11 positions agree with TRBD1. There are 18 residues in the CDR3. V lost 6 bases and J lost 1; bases outside the gene matches: 10. CDR1 is SGHAT and CDR2 is FQNNGV in the germline V gene. The CDR3 DNA is TGTGCCAGCAGTCCTAGGACAGGGGGCGTCGGGAACACCGGGGAGCTGTTTTTT. Amino acids: CASSPRTGGVGNTGELFF.

The V and J genes are TRBV18 and TRBJ1-3; 7 bases are shared with TRBD1. Germline V lookup: CDR1 KGHSH, CDR2 LQKENI. This CDR3 is built from 16 residues. Trimming cost V 4 bases and J 4 bases; bases outside gene matches: 10. CDR3 sequence (DNA): TGTGCCAGCTCACAAGACTCACCGGGACAGGGAAACACCATATATTTT. It encodes CASSQDSPGQGNTIYF.

V usage is TRBV4-1 and J usage is TRBJ2-6; D may be TRBD2 (5 bases). Germline values: CDR1 MGHRA, CDR2 YSYEKL. Trimming took 1 base from V and 1 from J, leaving 11 bases between them. The CDR3 spans 17 residues. This CDR3 reads CASSQGSVFSGANVLTF. As DNA, the CDR3 is TGCGCCAGCAGCCAAGGTAGCGTATTTTCTGGGGCCAACGTCCTGACTTTC.

This chain connects TRBV6-1 to TRBJ2-3, with TRBD2 identical over 7 bases. The germline CDR1 and CDR2 sequences are MNHNS and SASEGT. CDR3 length: 14 residues. Germline trimming cut 6 bases from V and 4 bases from J; bases unmatched to any gene: 7. The CDR3 DNA is TGTGCCAGCAGGCTGACTAGCCCCGCAGATACGCAGTATTTT. Protein product: CASRLTSPADTQYF.

The chain is built from TRBV9 and TRBJ1-2; perhaps TRBD1 as D (6 bases). The CDR3 runs to 13 residues. The germline V gene has CDR1 SGDLS and CDR2 YYNGEE. Trimming took off 0 bases at V and 6 bases at J, with 9 bases between the two ends. CDR3 in amino acids: CASSVVPGDGYTF. The CDR3 DNA follows: TGTGCCAGCAGCGTAGTCCCAGGGGATGGCTACACCTTC. The full variable domain, completed using reference TRBV9 and TRBJ1-2, is DSGVTQTPKHLITATGQRVTLRCSPRSGDLSVYWYQQSLDQGLQFLIQYYNGEERAKGNILERFSAQQFPDLHSELNLSSLELGDSALYFCASSVVPGDGYTFGSGTRLTVV.

J is TRBJ2-3 and V is TRBV7-2; the D gene is possibly TRBD2 (7 bases). This CDR3 contains 16 residues. Germline assignment: CDR1 SGHTA and CDR2 FQGNSA. V lost 2 bases and J lost 5, with 17 bases in between. The DNA of the CDR3 is TGTGCCAGCAGCTTATCTAGGGGGGGAGGGAAAGATACGCAGTATTTT. Translation: CASSLSRGGGKDTQYF.

The V call is TRBV5-1, the J call TRBJ1-1; D unclear. The germline V gene encodes CDR1 SGHRS and CDR2 YFSETQ. This CDR3 contains 15 residues. V was pared by 0 bases and J by 1 base, with 10 bases between. The CDR3 DNA sequence: TGCGCCAGCAGCTTGGCCCTCACACAGAACACTGAAGCTTTCTTT. This gives the protein CASSLALTQNTEAFF.

Only one count was recorded for this clone. This sequence joins TRBV6-1 and TRBJ2-1; D is unresolved. The germline CDR1 and CDR2 sequences are MNHNS and SASEGT. V lost 5 bases, J lost 0 bases, and 11 bases lay in between. The CDR3 runs 15 residues. The CDR3 coding sequence is TGTGCCAGCAGTCTCCAGGTCAGCTCCTACAATGAGCAGTTCTTC. As protein: CASSLQVSSYNEQFF.

This chain connects TRBV2 to TRBJ2-5; 8 positions agree with TRBD1. This CDR3 is 15 amino acids long. Germline loops: CDR1 SNHLY, CDR2 FYNNEI. After removal of 5 bases from V and 7 bases from J, the junction contained 12 bases not matched to a gene. CDR3 amino acids: CASSLDRAIKGTQYF. CDR3 DNA: TGTGCCAGCAGTTTGGACAGGGCGATCAAGGGGACCCAGTACTTC.

The chain couples TRBV10-3 to TRBJ2-2; 13 bases match TRBD2. CDR3 length: 14 amino acids. V was pared by 8 bases and J by 8 bases, with 5 bases of the junction left unmatched. The germline gives CDR1 ENHRY, CDR2 SYGVKD. In DNA, the CDR3 is TGTGCCATCCAGACTAGCGGGAGGTCTGGGGAGCTGTTTTTT. Its translation: CAIQTSGRSGELFF.

About this clone: The junction does not match germline at one end; this may be a read error. V and J are TRBV29-1 and TRBJ2-7; possibly TRBD1 for D (6 bases). CDR1 and CDR2 (germline): SQVTM, ANQGSEA. The CDR3 has 12 residues. Written as DNA, the CDR3 is TGCAGCGTCGTACAGGGTGGTCAGCTAATCATCTTC. It encodes CSVVQGGQLIIF.

The chain is built from TRBV30 and TRBJ1-1; D is ambiguous. This CDR3 spans 13 amino acids. Per germline, CDR1 GTSNPN and CDR2 SVGIG (reference sequence). Trimming left V 5 bases short and J 5 bases short, with 15 bases between. The CDR3 spells CAWGRGVRTEAFF. In DNA form, the CDR3 reads TGTGCCTGGGGCCGCGGGGTTAGGACTGAAGCTTTCTTT.

V gene TRBV18 combines with J gene TRBJ2-5, with D possibly being TRBD2 (5 bases). Germline V lookup: CDR1 KGHSH, CDR2 LQKENI. The V end was cut by 6 bases, the J end by 5 bases, with 16 bases between. This CDR3 is 14 amino acids long. The CDR3 DNA reads TGTGCCAGCTCCCCCGCAGGTGGAGGTGAGACCCAGTACTTC. It encodes CASSPAGGGETQYF.

This clone was seen a handful of times. The chain combines TRBV30 with TRBJ1-2; D perhaps matches TRBD1 (6 bases). V dropped 5 bases and J dropped 8 bases, with 12 bases sitting between them. Germline V gene data show CDR1 as GTSNPN and CDR2 as SVGIG (reference sequence). The length of the CDR3 is 11 residues. The CDR3 protein is CAWGGASGYTF. DNA for the CDR3: TGTGCCTGGGGGGGGGCCTCGGGCTACACCTTC. Looking up the rest from reference TRBV30 and TRBJ1-2 gives the full variable domain: SQTIHQWPATLVQPVGSPLSLECTVEGTSNPNLYWYRQAAGRGLQLLFYSVGIGQISSEVPQNLSASRPQDRQFILSSKKLLLSDSGFYLCAWGGASGYTFGSGTRLTVV.

This clone came up a few times. This chain connects TRBV11-3 to TRBJ1-5; no firm D call. Deletions cut 0 bases from V and 3 bases from J, with 9 bases between. Germline assignment: CDR1 SGHNT and CDR2 YENEEA. CDR3 size: 15 residues. The DNA of the CDR3 is TGTGCCAGCAGCTTAGAGAGGGAGACCAATCAGCCCCAGCATTTT. Protein: CASSLERETNQPQHF.

This clone appeared a few times. The V gene is TRBV9, the J gene TRBJ1-1; 8 nucleotides align to TRBD1. The germline V gene encodes CDR1 SGDLS and CDR2 YYNGEE. The CDR3 totals 15 residues. V lost 0 bases to trimming and J lost 8 bases; unmatched junction nucleotides: 9. CDR3 sequence reads: CASSVGHRGAPEAFF. The CDR3 region has the DNA TGTGCCAGCAGCGTAGGTCACAGGGGGGCACCCGAAGCTTTCTTT.